These T cell receptor beta chains were read from a single sample in a study of blood T cell repertoires in COVID-19. Clones were read by immunoSEQ multiplex PCR, and TCRdb kept only the in-frame ones, dropping some. The sample yields 200,000 to 250,000 clones, 70% to 90% seen once. Source material: peripheral blood. All receptors derive from a man aged 50 to 60 who had recovered from COVID-19. Each CDR3 is given with its conserved first and last residue. The D gene is left open where the match is weak. Size values are once, few and many counts, or a class for expanded clones, and some rows have none.

j_gene: TRBJ2-1
v_gene: TRBV27
abundance: -
d_gene: -
CDR3nt: TGTGCCAGCAGTTTATCGTATGCGAGTCATGAGCAGTTCTTC
CDR3aa: CASSLSYASHEQFF

j_gene: TRBJ1-3
v_gene: TRBV28
abundance: -
d_gene: TRBD1
CDR3nt: TGTGCCAGCAGTTTTCGCAGGGGGCGAAACACCATATATTTT
CDR3aa: CASSFRRGRNTIYF

j_gene: TRBJ1-2
v_gene: TRBV18
abundance: -
d_gene: -
CDR3nt: TGTGCCAGCGCCGAGGCGGGCGCACTCTATGGCTACACCTTC
CDR3aa: CASAEAGALYGYTF

j_gene: TRBJ2-2
v_gene: TRBV5-1
abundance: -
d_gene: TRBD2
CDR3nt: TGCGCCAGCAGCTTAATTAGCGGGGCGGGCACCGGGGAGCTGTTTTTT
CDR3aa: CASSLISGAGTGELFF

j_gene: TRBJ2-1
v_gene: TRBV27
abundance: once
d_gene: -
CDR3nt: TGTGCCAGCAGCACAAGCAGGCGGGATAAGAATGAGCAGTTCTTC
CDR3aa: CASSTSRRDKNEQFF

j_gene: TRBJ1-6
v_gene: TRBV7-2
abundance: few
d_gene: TRBD1
CDR3nt: TGTGCCAGCAGCCCCCAGGGACAGGTTGTGCGGTCACCCCTCCACTTT
CDR3aa: CASSPQGQVVRSPLHF

j_gene: TRBJ1-2
v_gene: TRBV24-1
abundance: -
d_gene: -
CDR3nt: TGTGCCACCAGTGATTCGACTGACAGCAGGGTACAGGGCTACACCTTC
CDR3aa: CATSDSTDSRVQGYTF

j_gene: TRBJ1-4
v_gene: TRBV27
abundance: -
d_gene: TRBD1
CDR3nt: TGTGCCAGCAGTTCGAGACAGGGGGCGAGGTCTAATGAAAAACTGTTTTTT
CDR3aa: CASSSRQGARSNEKLFF

j_gene: TRBJ2-3
v_gene: TRBV7-6
abundance: -
d_gene: TRBD2
CDR3nt: TGTGCCAGCAGCATGGGACTAGCGGGACCTACAGATACGCAGTATTTT
CDR3aa: CASSMGLAGPTDTQYF

j_gene: TRBJ1-3
v_gene: TRBV28
abundance: -
d_gene: -
CDR3nt: TGTGCCAGCAGTTGGGAGTTTAGCTCTGGAAACACCATATATTTT
CDR3aa: CASSWEFSSGNTIYF

j_gene: TRBJ2-7
v_gene: TRBV29-1
abundance: -
d_gene: -
CDR3nt: TGCAGCGTTGTAAGCAGGGTACACGAGCAGTACTTC
CDR3aa: CSVVSRVHEQYF

j_gene: TRBJ1-2
v_gene: TRBV5-1
abundance: -
d_gene: -
CDR3nt: TGCGCCAGCAGCCCTGGACAGCTCCTGTCGGAGTATGGCTACACCTTC
CDR3aa: CASSPGQLLSEYGYTF

j_gene: TRBJ1-5
v_gene: TRBV19
abundance: -
d_gene: TRBD1
CDR3nt: TGTGCCAGTAGTCATCTCCAGGGGGCGCGGAGTCAGCCCCAGCATTTT
CDR3aa: CASSHLQGARSQPQHF

j_gene: TRBJ2-1
v_gene: TRBV5-1
abundance: once
d_gene: TRBD2
CDR3nt: TGCGCCAGCAGCGGACTAGCGGGAGGGCCAAGTGAGCAGTTCTTC
CDR3aa: CASSGLAGGPSEQFF

j_gene: TRBJ2-7
v_gene: TRBV19
abundance: -
d_gene: TRBD1
CDR3nt: TGTGCCAGTAGTCCAGGGGGTAGTCTGGCCTACGAGCAGTACTTC
CDR3aa: CASSPGGSLAYEQYF

j_gene: TRBJ1-2
v_gene: TRBV6-5
abundance: few
d_gene: TRBD1
CDR3nt: TGTGCCAGCAGTAGGAACGACAGGGGGCTCTATGGCTACACCTTC
CDR3aa: CASSRNDRGLYGYTF

j_gene: TRBJ1-2
v_gene: TRBV28
abundance: -
d_gene: TRBD1
CDR3nt: TGTGCCAGCAGCCTACCGACAGGGGGATTTTATGGCTACACCTTC
CDR3aa: CASSLPTGGFYGYTF

j_gene: TRBJ1-5
v_gene: TRBV28
abundance: -
d_gene: -
CDR3nt: TGTGCCAGTACATCCCCGCGGACCCACAGGCGGCATTTT
CDR3aa: CASTSPRTHRRHF

j_gene: TRBJ1-5
v_gene: TRBV6-1
abundance: many
d_gene: -
CDR3nt: TGTGCCAGCAGTGAAGGGGCAGGGCCTCAGCCCCAGCATTTT
CDR3aa: CASSEGAGPQPQHF

j_gene: TRBJ2-7
v_gene: TRBV7-9
abundance: -
d_gene: -
CDR3nt: TGTGCCAGCAGCTTAGTCAGAGGATACGAGCAGTACTTC
CDR3aa: CASSLVRGYEQYF

j_gene: TRBJ2-2
v_gene: TRBV7-6
abundance: -
d_gene: -
CDR3nt: TGTGCCAGCAGCTTAGGGAGGAGAGGGGGGAACACCGGGGAGCTGTTTTTT
CDR3aa: CASSLGRRGGNTGELFF

j_gene: TRBJ2-3
v_gene: TRBV7-9
abundance: -
d_gene: -
CDR3nt: TGTGCCAGCAGACGGGAGAGGCAGAATACGCAGTATTTT
CDR3aa: CASRRERQNTQYF

j_gene: TRBJ1-2
v_gene: TRBV3-1/TRBV3-2
abundance: -
d_gene: -
CDR3nt: TGTGCCAGCAGCCGACTGGGGCAGGCTAACTATGGCTACACCTTC
CDR3aa: CASSRLGQANYGYTF

j_gene: TRBJ2-5
v_gene: TRBV5-4
abundance: -
d_gene: TRBD2
CDR3nt: TGTGCCAGCAGCTTGGGGCCAGCGGGAGGGCAAGAGACCCAGTACTTC
CDR3aa: CASSLGPAGGQETQYF

j_gene: TRBJ2-1
v_gene: TRBV7-9
abundance: -
d_gene: TRBD2
CDR3nt: TGTGCCAGCAGCCCGCGCCTTAGCGGGAGGGACAATGAGCAGTTCTTC
CDR3aa: CASSPRLSGRDNEQFF

j_gene: TRBJ2-3
v_gene: TRBV9
abundance: once
d_gene: -
CDR3nt: TGTGCCAGCAGTCGAGGGGGCGGGAAGGTCGGGGATACGCAGTATTTT
CDR3aa: CASSRGGGKVGDTQYF

j_gene: TRBJ2-7
v_gene: TRBV6-5
abundance: -
d_gene: -
CDR3nt: TGTGCCAGCAGTTACGGGCTAGCCGGCGAGCAGTACTTC
CDR3aa: CASSYGLAGEQYF

j_gene: TRBJ2-1
v_gene: TRBV24-1
abundance: -
d_gene: TRBD2
CDR3nt: TGTGCCACCAGGGACAGCGGGAGAGGAAATGAGCAGTTCTTC
CDR3aa: CATRDSGRGNEQFF

j_gene: TRBJ2-7
v_gene: TRBV7-2
abundance: -
d_gene: TRBD2
CDR3nt: TGTGCCAGCAGCCATAGCGGGAGTTACGAGCAGTACTTC
CDR3aa: CASSHSGSYEQYF

j_gene: TRBJ2-7
v_gene: TRBV15
abundance: -
d_gene: -
CDR3nt: TGTGCCACCAGCAGATCAGGCTCCTCCTACGAGCAGTACTTC
CDR3aa: CATSRSGSSYEQYF

j_gene: TRBJ2-2
v_gene: TRBV18
abundance: -
d_gene: TRBD1
CDR3nt: TGTGCCAGCTCACCGAGGACAGGCGGTGACACCGGGGAGCTGTTTTTT
CDR3aa: CASSPRTGGDTGELFF

j_gene: TRBJ2-7
v_gene: TRBV28
abundance: few
d_gene: -
CDR3nt: TGTGCCAGCAGTCTGTCTTCTCCCTACCCATACGAGCAGTACTTC
CDR3aa: CASSLSSPYPYEQYF

j_gene: TRBJ2-1
v_gene: TRBV15
abundance: -
d_gene: -
CDR3nt: TGTGCCACGGGGAGGAGGAGCTCCTACAATGAGCAGTTCTTC
CDR3aa: CATGRRSSYNEQFF

j_gene: TRBJ2-1
v_gene: TRBV28
abundance: -
d_gene: TRBD2
CDR3nt: TGTGCCAGCGGACGTCCCCCAGGTAGCGGGAGGAGGGATGAGCAGTTCTTC
CDR3aa: CASGRPPGSGRRDEQFF

j_gene: TRBJ2-7
v_gene: TRBV7-8
abundance: -
d_gene: TRBD1
CDR3nt: TGTGCCAGCAGCCGACCGGGACAGGGATACGAGCAGTACTTC
CDR3aa: CASSRPGQGYEQYF

j_gene: TRBJ1-5
v_gene: TRBV6-6
abundance: -
d_gene: TRBD1
CDR3nt: TGTGCCAGCAGTCACGGGACAGGCGGCTTCAATCAGCCCCAGCATTTT
CDR3aa: CASSHGTGGFNQPQHF

j_gene: TRBJ2-5
v_gene: TRBV7-7
abundance: -
d_gene: TRBD2
CDR3nt: TGTGCCAGCACCTCAGGGACTAGCGGAGCTGGGGAGACCCAGTACTTC
CDR3aa: CASTSGTSGAGETQYF

j_gene: TRBJ1-4
v_gene: TRBV28
abundance: once
d_gene: TRBD1
CDR3nt: TGTGCCAGCAGTTTAACCTTTACGACAGGGGGTTACCTTGCAGTAGGTGAAAAACTGTTTTTT
CDR3aa: CASSLTFTTGGYLAVGEKLFF

j_gene: TRBJ2-7
v_gene: TRBV6-7
abundance: -
d_gene: TRBD1
CDR3nt: TGTGCCAGCAGTTACTGGGACAGAACCTACGAGCAGTACTTC
CDR3aa: CASSYWDRTYEQYF

j_gene: TRBJ1-5
v_gene: TRBV7-8
abundance: -
d_gene: -
CDR3nt: TGTGCCAGCAGCCCCCGACAGGTGGTTTCACCCCAGCATTTT
CDR3aa: CASSPRQVVSPQHF

j_gene: TRBJ2-1
v_gene: TRBV6-6
abundance: -
d_gene: TRBD2
CDR3nt: TGTGCCAGCAGTTCGGGACTAGCGGTATCCTACAATGAGCAGTTCTTC
CDR3aa: CASSSGLAVSYNEQFF

j_gene: TRBJ2-4
v_gene: TRBV10-2
abundance: -
d_gene: TRBD2
CDR3nt: TGCGCCAGCAGGCCTCTAGCGGGAGTTGGCCAAAAAGACATTCAGTACTTC
CDR3aa: CASRPLAGVGQKDIQYF

j_gene: TRBJ2-7
v_gene: TRBV18
abundance: few
d_gene: -
CDR3nt: TGTGCCAGCTCACCGACGGACAGTTCCTACGAGCAGTACTTC
CDR3aa: CASSPTDSSYEQYF

j_gene: TRBJ2-2
v_gene: TRBV5-1
abundance: -
d_gene: -
CDR3nt: TGCGCCAGCAGCTTGGAGCTAGCCTGGGCCGGGGAGCTGTTTTTT
CDR3aa: CASSLELAWAGELFF

j_gene: TRBJ2-7
v_gene: TRBV28
abundance: -
d_gene: TRBD1
CDR3nt: TGTGCCAGCAGAAAGCCCCGGGACAGAACCTACGAGCAGTACTTC
CDR3aa: CASRKPRDRTYEQYF

j_gene: TRBJ1-2
v_gene: TRBV27
abundance: few
d_gene: -
CDR3nt: TGTGCCAGCAGTTTAACGGGGGGCAGGGGTGGCTACACCTTC
CDR3aa: CASSLTGGRGGYTF

j_gene: TRBJ2-1
v_gene: TRBV4-2
abundance: -
d_gene: -
CDR3nt: TGTGCCAGCAGCCAAGAAAGGGCAGGGATGAGCGAGCAGTTCTTC
CDR3aa: CASSQERAGMSEQFF

j_gene: TRBJ2-7
v_gene: TRBV7-7
abundance: -
d_gene: TRBD2
CDR3nt: TGTGCCAGCAGCCCTACTAGCGGGAGTGTCGAGCAGTACTTC
CDR3aa: CASSPTSGSVEQYF

j_gene: TRBJ1-4
v_gene: TRBV29-1
abundance: -
d_gene: -
CDR3nt: TGCAGCGTTGGGGGGGTTGGTGAAAAACTGTTTTTT
CDR3aa: CSVGGVGEKLFF

j_gene: TRBJ2-4
v_gene: TRBV7-9
abundance: -
d_gene: TRBD2
CDR3nt: TGTGCCAGCAGCTTAGCGAGGGCTAGCGGGGTCCTAGCCAAAAACATTCAGTACTTC
CDR3aa: CASSLARASGVLAKNIQYF

j_gene: TRBJ1-1
v_gene: TRBV19
abundance: -
d_gene: -
CDR3nt: TGTGCCAGTACCGCAAAAGGGCGGGGGAACACTGAAGCTTTCTTT
CDR3aa: CASTAKGRGNTEAFF

j_gene: TRBJ1-2
v_gene: TRBV27
abundance: -
d_gene: TRBD1
CDR3nt: TGTGCCAGCAGTTTTTCGGGCAGGGGGGAGAGTGGCTACACCTTC
CDR3aa: CASSFSGRGESGYTF

j_gene: TRBJ1-2
v_gene: TRBV29-1
abundance: once
d_gene: -
CDR3nt: TGCAGCGTTGATACGAGGGCCCACTATGGCTACACCTTC
CDR3aa: CSVDTRAHYGYTF

j_gene: TRBJ2-3
v_gene: TRBV6-5
abundance: -
d_gene: -
CDR3nt: TGTGCCAGCAGTTACCAGGGGGATACGCAGTATTTT
CDR3aa: CASSYQGDTQYF

j_gene: TRBJ2-7
v_gene: TRBV5-1
abundance: once
d_gene: TRBD1
CDR3nt: TGCGCCAGCAGCGCACGGACAGGGTACGAGCAGTACTTC
CDR3aa: CASSARTGYEQYF

j_gene: TRBJ2-7
v_gene: TRBV5-1
abundance: -
d_gene: TRBD1
CDR3nt: TGCGCCAGCAGCTTGGGGGACAGGGGGCGAACCAACTACGAGCAGTACTTC
CDR3aa: CASSLGDRGRTNYEQYF

j_gene: TRBJ2-3
v_gene: TRBV7-6
abundance: once
d_gene: TRBD2
CDR3nt: TGTGCCAGCAGCCCGGGGACTAGCGGGAGATGGACAGATACGCAGTATTTT
CDR3aa: CASSPGTSGRWTDTQYF